This T cell receptor (beta chain) was identified during a study of Graves' ophthalmopathy and Graves' hyperthyroidism. CDR1 is LGHNA, CDR2 YSLEER, per germline. This CDR3 comprises 15 residues. Trimming pared 3 bases from V and 0 bases from J, leaving 6 bases between. Judged by abundance, this clonotype is medium-sized. Its antigen is undetermined. Beta-chain TCR CDR3 regions were amplified from RNA transcripts. Second-round multiplex PCR came after a first-round RT-PCR that employed HTBI primers. TCRdb passed the multiplex PCR reads through MiXCR, listing each CDR3 protein once. The table lists about 15,000 distinct CDR3 sequences, roughly 50% of them singletons. Broader study findings: The model's ophthalmopathy progression predictions had about 71% sensitivity and less than 85% specificity.

The V call is TRBV4-3, the J call TRBJ2-6; D is undetermined. The receptor comes from a woman under 40 with Graves' ophthalmopathy. Sequenced: peripheral blood. This CDR3 reads CASSHVSSGANVLTF. The DNA for the CDR3 is TGCGCCAGCAGCCACGTGAGCTCTGGGGCCAACGTCCTGACTTTC.